This is a list of T cell receptor beta chains from one sample in a study of T cell responses to AZD1222 COVID-19 vaccine. Clones were read by immunoSEQ multiplex PCR, and TCRdb kept only the in-frame ones, dropping some. The table includes under 200,000 clones, approximately 92% detected once. The material sequenced was peripheral blood, taken on day 0 of AZD1222 vaccination. The receptors come from an adult in good health. CDR3s include the opening cysteine and the closing phenylalanine or tryptophan. The D gene is left open where the match is weak. Size values are once, few and many counts, or a class for expanded clones, and some rows have none.

TRBD2	TRBV2	TRBJ2-7	once	TGTGCCAGCAGTGCCGGACTAGCGGGGTCCTTTACACTCTCCTACGAGCAGTACTTC	CASSAGLAGSFTLSYEQYF
TRBD2	TRBV7-9	TRBJ2-1	once	TGTGCCAGCAGCTCCACTGAGGGACTAGCGGGGTATGTTGAGCAGTTCTTC	CASSSTEGLAGYVEQFF
-	TRBV7-5	TRBJ1-2	-	TGTGTCAGAAGCTTAGCGGTGGGTACCGCTAACTATGGCTACACCTTC	CVRSLAVGTANYGYTF
TRBD2	TRBV14	TRBJ2-1	-	TGTGCCAGCAGCCAAGAACGGGAGGGACACCAGCGAGTTTGGAATGAGCAGTTCTTC	CASSQEREGHQRVWNEQFF
TRBD1	TRBV28	TRBJ1-1	-	TGTGCCAGCAGTAGGGGGCGCGTAACTGAAGCTTTCTTT	CASSRGRVTEAFF
TRBD1	TRBV5-1	TRBJ2-3	-	TGCGCCAGCAGTCCCGGACAGGGGCACTTGGCAGATACGCAGTATTTT	CASSPGQGHLADTQYF
TRBD1	TRBV11-2	TRBJ1-1	-	TGTGCCAGCAGCCCGGACAGGGAGGGACCTGAAGCTTTCTTT	CASSPDREGPEAFF
-	TRBV5-1	TRBJ2-1	-	TGCGCCAGCAGCTTGGCGGGTACCGAGGGCTACAATGAGCAGTTCTTC	CASSLAGTEGYNEQFF
TRBD1	TRBV3-1/TRBV3-2	TRBJ1-2	-	TGTGCCAGCAGCCGGGCAGACAGGGACTATGGCTACACCTTC	CASSRADRDYGYTF
-	TRBV11-2	TRBJ1-1	few	TGTGCCAGCAGCTTCGCGTCCGGCACCAACACTGAAGCTTTCTTT	CASSFASGTNTEAFF
TRBD1	TRBV6-2/TRBV6-3	TRBJ1-5	-	TGTGCCAGCAGTCCGCAGGGGGCCCGCAATCAGCCCCAGCATTTT	CASSPQGARNQPQHF
TRBD1	TRBV6-2/TRBV6-3	TRBJ2-1	-	TGTGCCAGCAGTGATACCGGGACAGGGATCTTCCATGAGCAGTTCTTC	CASSDTGTGIFHEQFF
TRBD2	TRBV20-1	TRBJ2-5	-	TGCAGTGCTAGTCCTAGCGGGAGTCAAGAGACCCAGTACTTC	CSASPSGSQETQYF